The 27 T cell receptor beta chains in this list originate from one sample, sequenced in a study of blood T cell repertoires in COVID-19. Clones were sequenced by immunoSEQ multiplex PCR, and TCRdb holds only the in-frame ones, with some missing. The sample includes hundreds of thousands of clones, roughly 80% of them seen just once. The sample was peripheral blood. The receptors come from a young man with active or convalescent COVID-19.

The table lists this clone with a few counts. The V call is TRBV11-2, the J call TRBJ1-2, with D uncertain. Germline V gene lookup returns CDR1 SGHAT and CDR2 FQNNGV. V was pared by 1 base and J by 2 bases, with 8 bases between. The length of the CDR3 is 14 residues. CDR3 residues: CASSLAGGNYGYTF. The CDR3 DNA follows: TGTGCCAGCAGCTTAGCGGGAGGGAACTATGGCTACACCTTC.

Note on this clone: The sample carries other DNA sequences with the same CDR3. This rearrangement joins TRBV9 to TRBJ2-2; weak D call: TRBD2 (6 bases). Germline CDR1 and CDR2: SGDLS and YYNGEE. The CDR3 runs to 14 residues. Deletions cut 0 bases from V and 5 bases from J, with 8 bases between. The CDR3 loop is CASSVGGGTGELFF. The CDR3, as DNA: TGTGCCAGCAGCGTAGGTGGGGGGACCGGGGAGCTGTTTTTT.

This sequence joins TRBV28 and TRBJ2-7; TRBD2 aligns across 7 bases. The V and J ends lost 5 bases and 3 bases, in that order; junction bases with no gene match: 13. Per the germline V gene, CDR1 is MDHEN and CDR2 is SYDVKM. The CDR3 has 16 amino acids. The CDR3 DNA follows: TGTGCCAGCAGTATTACTGGTAACGCGGGAGTCTACGAGCAGTACTTC. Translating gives CASSITGNAGVYEQYF.

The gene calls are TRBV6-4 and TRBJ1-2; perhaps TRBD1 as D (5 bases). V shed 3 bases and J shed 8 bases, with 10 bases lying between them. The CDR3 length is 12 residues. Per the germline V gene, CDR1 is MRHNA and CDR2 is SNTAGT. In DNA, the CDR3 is TGTGCCAGCAGTGAGATACAGGAAGGCTACACCTTC. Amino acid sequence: CASSEIQEGYTF.

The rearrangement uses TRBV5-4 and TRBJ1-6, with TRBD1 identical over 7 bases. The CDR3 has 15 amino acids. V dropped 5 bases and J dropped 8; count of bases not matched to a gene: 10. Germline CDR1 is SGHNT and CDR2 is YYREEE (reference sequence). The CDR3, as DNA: TGTGCCAGCAGACGGTCCGGGACAGAGTATTCACCCCTCCACTTT. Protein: CASRRSGTEYSPLHF.

CDR3 DNA sequence: TGTGCCAGCAGTTACACAGGGGGCGCTTCCAATGAGCAGTTCTTC. Protein sequence: CASSYTGGASNEQFF. V usage is TRBV6-5 and J usage is TRBJ2-1, with TRBD1 matching 9 bases. Per the germline V gene, CDR1 is MNHEY and CDR2 is SVGAGI. With 2 bases clipped from V and 6 bases from J, the junction kept 5 bases outside the gene matches. CDR3 length: 15 residues.

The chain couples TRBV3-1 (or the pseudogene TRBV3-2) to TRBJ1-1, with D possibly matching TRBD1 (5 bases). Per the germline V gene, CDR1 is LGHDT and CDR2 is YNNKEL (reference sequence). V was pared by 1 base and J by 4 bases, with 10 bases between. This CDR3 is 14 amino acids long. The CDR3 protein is CASSQAGRGTEAFF. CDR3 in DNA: TGTGCCAGCAGCCAAGCAGGGCGGGGCACTGAAGCTTTCTTT.

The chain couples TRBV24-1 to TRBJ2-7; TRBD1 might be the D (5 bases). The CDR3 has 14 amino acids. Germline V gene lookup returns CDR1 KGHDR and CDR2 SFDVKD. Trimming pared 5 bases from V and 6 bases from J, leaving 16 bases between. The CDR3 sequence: CATSGAGPRGEQYF. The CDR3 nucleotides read TGTGCCACCAGTGGGGCAGGACCAAGGGGCGAGCAGTACTTC.

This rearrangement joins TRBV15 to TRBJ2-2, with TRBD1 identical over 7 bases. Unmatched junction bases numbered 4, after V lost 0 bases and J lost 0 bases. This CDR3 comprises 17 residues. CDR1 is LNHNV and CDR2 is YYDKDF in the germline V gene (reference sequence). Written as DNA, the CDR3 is TGTGCCACCAGCAGAGATCGAGGACAGGCGAACACCGGGGAGCTGTTTTTT. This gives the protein CATSRDRGQANTGELFF.

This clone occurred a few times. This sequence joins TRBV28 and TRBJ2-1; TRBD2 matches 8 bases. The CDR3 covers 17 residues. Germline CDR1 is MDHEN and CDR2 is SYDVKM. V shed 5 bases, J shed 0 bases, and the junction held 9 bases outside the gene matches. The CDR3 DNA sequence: TGTGCCAGCAGTAGCGGGAGAGTAATAAGCTCCTACAATGAGCAGTTCTTC. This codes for CASSSGRVISSYNEQFF.

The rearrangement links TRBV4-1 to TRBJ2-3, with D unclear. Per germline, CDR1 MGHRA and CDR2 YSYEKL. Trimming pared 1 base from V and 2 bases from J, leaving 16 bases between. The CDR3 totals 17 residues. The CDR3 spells CASSQVKTSPSTDTQYF. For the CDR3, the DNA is TGCGCCAGCAGCCAAGTAAAGACTTCTCCCTCCACAGATACGCAGTATTTT.

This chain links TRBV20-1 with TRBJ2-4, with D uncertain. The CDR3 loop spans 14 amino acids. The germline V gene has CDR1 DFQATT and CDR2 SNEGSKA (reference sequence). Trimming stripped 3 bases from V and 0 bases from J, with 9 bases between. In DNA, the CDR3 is TGCAGTGCTAGTTTATCTCTAGCCAAAAACATTCAGTACTTC. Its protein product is CSASLSLAKNIQYF.

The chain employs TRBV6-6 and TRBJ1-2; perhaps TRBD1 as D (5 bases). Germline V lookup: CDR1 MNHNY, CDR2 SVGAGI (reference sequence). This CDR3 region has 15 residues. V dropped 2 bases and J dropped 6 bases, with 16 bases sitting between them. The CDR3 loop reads CASSYPNGAGDGYTF. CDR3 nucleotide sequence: TGTGCCAGCAGTTACCCGAACGGGGCGGGGGATGGCTACACCTTC.

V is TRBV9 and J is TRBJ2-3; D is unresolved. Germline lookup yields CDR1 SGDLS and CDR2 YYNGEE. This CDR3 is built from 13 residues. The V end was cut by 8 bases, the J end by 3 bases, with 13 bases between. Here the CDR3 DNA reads TGTGCCAGTCAGGATAGAAGGACAGATACGCAGTATTTT. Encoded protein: CASQDRRTDTQYF.

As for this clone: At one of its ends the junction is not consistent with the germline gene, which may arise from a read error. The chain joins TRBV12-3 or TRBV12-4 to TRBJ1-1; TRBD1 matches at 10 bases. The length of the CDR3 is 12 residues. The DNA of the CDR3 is TGTGCCAGCAGTTCACCCGGGACAGGGGAGCTGTTT. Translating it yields CASSSPGTGELF.

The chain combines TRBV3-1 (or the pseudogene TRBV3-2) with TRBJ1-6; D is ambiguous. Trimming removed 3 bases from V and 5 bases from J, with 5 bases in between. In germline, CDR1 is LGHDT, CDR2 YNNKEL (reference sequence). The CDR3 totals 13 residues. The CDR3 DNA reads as TGTGCCAGCAGCCACAGCGATAATTCACCCCTCCACTTT. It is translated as CASSHSDNSPLHF.

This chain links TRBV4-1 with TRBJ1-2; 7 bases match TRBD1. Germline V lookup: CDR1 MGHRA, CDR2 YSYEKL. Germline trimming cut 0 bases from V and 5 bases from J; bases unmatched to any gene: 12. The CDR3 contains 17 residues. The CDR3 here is CASSQDGAGGLLYGYTF. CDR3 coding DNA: TGCGCCAGCAGCCAAGATGGGGCAGGGGGGCTTTTGTATGGCTACACCTTC.

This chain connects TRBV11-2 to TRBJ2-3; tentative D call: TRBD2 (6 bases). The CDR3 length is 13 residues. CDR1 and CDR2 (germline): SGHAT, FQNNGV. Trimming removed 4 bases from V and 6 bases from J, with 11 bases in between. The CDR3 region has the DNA TGTGCCAGCAGCTGGGGGGTCCGGGATACGCAGTATTTT. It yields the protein CASSWGVRDTQYF.

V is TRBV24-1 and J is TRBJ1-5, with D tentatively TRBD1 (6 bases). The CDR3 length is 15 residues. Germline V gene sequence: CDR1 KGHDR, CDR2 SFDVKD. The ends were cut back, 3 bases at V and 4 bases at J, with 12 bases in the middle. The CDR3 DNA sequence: TGTGCCACCAGTGATCGGACAGAACCTAATCAGCCCCAGCATTTT. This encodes CATSDRTEPNQPQHF.

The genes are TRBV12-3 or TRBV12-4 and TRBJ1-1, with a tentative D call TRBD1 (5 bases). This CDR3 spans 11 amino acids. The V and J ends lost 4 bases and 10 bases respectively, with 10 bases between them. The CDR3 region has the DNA TGTGCCAGCAGTTCCGGGGGTCGAGCTTTCTTT. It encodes CASSSGGRAFF.

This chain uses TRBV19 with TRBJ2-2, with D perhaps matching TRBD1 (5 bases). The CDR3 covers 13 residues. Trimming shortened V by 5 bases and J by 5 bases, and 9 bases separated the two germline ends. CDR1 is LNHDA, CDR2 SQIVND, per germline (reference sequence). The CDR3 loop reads CASSRQGTGELFF. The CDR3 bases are TGTGCCAGTAGTCGGCAGGGAACCGGGGAGCTGTTTTTT.

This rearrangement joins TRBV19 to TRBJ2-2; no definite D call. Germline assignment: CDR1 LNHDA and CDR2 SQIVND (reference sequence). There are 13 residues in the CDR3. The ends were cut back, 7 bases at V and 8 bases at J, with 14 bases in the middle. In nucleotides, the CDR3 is TGTGCCAGTAAGGCCCTGGCGACAGGGGAGCTGTTTTTT. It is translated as CASKALATGELFF. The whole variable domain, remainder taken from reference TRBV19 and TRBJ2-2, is DGGITQSPKYLFRKEGQNVTLSCEQNLNHDAMYWYRQDPGQGLRLIYYSQIVNDFQKGDIAEGYSVSREKKESFPLTVTSAQKNPTAFYLCASKALATGELFFGEGSRLTVL.

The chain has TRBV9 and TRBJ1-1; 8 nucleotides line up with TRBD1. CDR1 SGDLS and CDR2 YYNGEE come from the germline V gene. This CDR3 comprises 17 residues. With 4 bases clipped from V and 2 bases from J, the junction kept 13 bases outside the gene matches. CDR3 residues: CASSPQGGTGLNTEAFF. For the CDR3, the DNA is TGTGCCAGCAGCCCTCAGGGGGGGACAGGATTAAACACTGAAGCTTTCTTT.

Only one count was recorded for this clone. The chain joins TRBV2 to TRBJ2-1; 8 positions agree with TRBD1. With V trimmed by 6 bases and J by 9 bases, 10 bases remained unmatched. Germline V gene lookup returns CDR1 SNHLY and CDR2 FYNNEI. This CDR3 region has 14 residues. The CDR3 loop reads CASRDRVVGGEQFF. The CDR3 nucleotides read TGTGCCAGCAGGGACAGGGTGGTGGGCGGTGAGCAGTTCTTC.

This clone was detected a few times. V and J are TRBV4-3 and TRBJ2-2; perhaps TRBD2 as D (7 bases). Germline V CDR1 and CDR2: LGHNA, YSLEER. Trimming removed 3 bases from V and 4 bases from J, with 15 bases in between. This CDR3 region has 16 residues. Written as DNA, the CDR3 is TGCGCCAGCAGCCACTTTTGGGGGGGCCGCACCGGGGAGCTGTTTTTT. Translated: CASSHFWGGRTGELFF.

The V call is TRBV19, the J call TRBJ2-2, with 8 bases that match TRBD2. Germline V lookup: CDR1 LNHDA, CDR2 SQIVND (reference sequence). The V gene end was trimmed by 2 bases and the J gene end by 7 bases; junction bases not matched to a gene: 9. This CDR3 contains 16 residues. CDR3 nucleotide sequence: TGTGCCAGTAGTATACATCGGGAGGGCCGTATCGGGGAGCTGTTTTTT. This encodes CASSIHREGRIGELFF.

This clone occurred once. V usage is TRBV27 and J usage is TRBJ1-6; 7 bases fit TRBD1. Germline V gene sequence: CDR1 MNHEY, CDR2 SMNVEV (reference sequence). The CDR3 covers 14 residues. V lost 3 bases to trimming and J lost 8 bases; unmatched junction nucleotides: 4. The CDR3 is CASSFRGPYSPLHF. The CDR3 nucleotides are TGTGCCAGCAGTTTTAGGGGGCCCTATTCACCCCTCCACTTT.